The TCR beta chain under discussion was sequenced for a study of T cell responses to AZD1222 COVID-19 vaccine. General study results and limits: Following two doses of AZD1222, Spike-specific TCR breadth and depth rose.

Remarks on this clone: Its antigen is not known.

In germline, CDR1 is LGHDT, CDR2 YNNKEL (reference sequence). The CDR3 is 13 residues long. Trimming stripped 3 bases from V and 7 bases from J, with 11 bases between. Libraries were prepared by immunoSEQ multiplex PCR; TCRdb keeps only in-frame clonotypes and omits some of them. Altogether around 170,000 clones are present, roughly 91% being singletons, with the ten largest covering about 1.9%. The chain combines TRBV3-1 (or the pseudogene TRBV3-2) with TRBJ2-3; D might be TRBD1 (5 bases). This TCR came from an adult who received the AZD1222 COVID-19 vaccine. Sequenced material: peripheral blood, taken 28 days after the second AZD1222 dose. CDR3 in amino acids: CASSQGPLNTQYF. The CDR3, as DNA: TGTGCCAGCAGCCAGGGGCCTCTAAATACGCAGTATTTT.